This entry concerns a single TCR beta chain. TCRdb keeps only in-frame clones here, not all; method: immunoSEQ multiplex PCR. The data show 150,000 to 200,000 clones, with approximately 90% seen just once and less than 2% held by the top ten. V lost 3 bases and J 1 base, leaving 10 bases between the germline ends. There are 15 residues in the CDR3. This sample was taken from a study of T cell responses to AZD1222 COVID-19 vaccine. The source of this sequence is an adult who received the AZD1222 COVID-19 vaccine. The chain has TRBV23-1 and TRBJ1-5, with a tentative D call TRBD1 (5 bases). Being an ORF, TRBV23-1 has a function that is uncertain. This specimen was peripheral blood, taken 28 days after the second AZD1222 dose. This CDR3 reads CASSHRDASNQPQHF. The CDR3 DNA follows: TGCGCCAGCAGTCACAGGGACGCGAGCAATCAGCCCCAGCATTTT.